These 23 T cell receptor beta chains share one sample of origin, sequenced in a study of regulatory T cells in long-lasting Graves disease. Time point given: persistent/refractory GD, antithyroid drugs over 5 years with positive TRAb. From RNA extracted from PBMCs, the TCR library was made. TCR beta libraries were built with iRepertoire HTBI primers and Arm-PCR of CDR3 regions. TCRdb ran MiXCR on the multiplex PCR reads and lists one entry per CDR3 protein. Altogether 400,000 to 600,000 distinct CDR3 sequences are present, roughly 21% being singletons, with the ten largest covering roughly 7%. The sequencing used peripheral blood mononuclear cells (PBMCs), collected when the disease was refractory, from a patient treated with antithyroid drugs. Source of these receptors: a female donor with Graves disease.

This clonotype appeared many times. CDR3 amino acids: CASSPSPDRLGTQYF. In nucleotides, the CDR3 is TGTGCCAGCAGCCCCTCCCCGGACAGGCTGGGGACCCAGTACTTC. The chain is built from TRBV7-2 and TRBJ2-5; 7 bases align to TRBD1. The CDR3 runs 15 residues. The V gene's germline CDR1 is SGHTA and CDR2 FQGNSA. The V segment lost 5 bases and the J segment 7 bases; nucleotides outside the gene matches: 13.

CDR3 residues: CASSLGVQGDYGYTF. CDR3 DNA sequence: TGTGCCAGCAGCTTGGGGGTCCAGGGGGACTATGGCTACACCTTC. V is TRBV5-6 and J is TRBJ1-2; 7 bases are shared with TRBD1. There are 15 residues in the CDR3. With V trimmed by 0 bases and J by 3 bases, 5 bases remained unmatched. Germline V gene data show CDR1 as SGHDT and CDR2 as YYEEEE.

This clonotype occurred many times. The J gene is TRBJ1-5, the V gene TRBV11-2; D is unresolved. This CDR3 has 13 amino acids. CDR1 is SGHAT, CDR2 FQNNGV, per germline. V dropped 3 bases and J dropped 2 bases, with 5 bases sitting between them. CDR3 sequence: CASSLDRNQPQHF. For the CDR3, the DNA is TGTGCCAGCAGCTTGGATCGCAATCAGCCCCAGCATTTT.

The V and J genes are TRBV5-6 and TRBJ1-2, with 9 bases lining up with TRBD1. The V and J ends lost 3 bases and 5 bases, in that order; junction bases with no gene match: 5. Per the germline V gene, CDR1 is SGHDT and CDR2 is YYEEEE. CDR3 length: 14 amino acids. CDR3 DNA: TGTGCCAGCAGCTCCGCCGGGACAGGGTATGGCTACACCTTC. It translates to CASSSAGTGYGYTF.

On this clonotype itself: A much bigger clone sits one base away, suggesting this may be a read error. The chain links TRBV19 to TRBJ1-1, with D perhaps TRBD1 (5 bases). V was cut by 3 bases and J by 1 base, with 12 bases left in between. In germline, CDR1 is LNHDA, CDR2 SQIVND (reference sequence). This CDR3 comprises 15 residues. The DNA for the CDR3 is TGTGCCAGTAGTATTGTCCACAGGAGGAACACTGAAGCTTTCTTT. Translation gives CASSIVHRRNTEAFF.

The chain has TRBV25-1 and TRBJ2-1, with 7 bases matching TRBD1. CDR1 MGHDK and CDR2 SYGVNS come from the germline V gene. Losses at the gene ends were 2 bases for V and 8 bases for J; bases not matched to a gene: 3. There are 13 residues in the CDR3. CDR3 sequence reads: CASSEDTGDEQFF. The CDR3, as DNA: TGTGCCAGCAGTGAAGATACAGGGGATGAGCAGTTCTTC.

CDR3 in DNA: TGTGCCAGCTGCAAGGGACAGGGGCATTCACCCCTCCACTTT. Amino acids: CASCKGQGHSPLHF. The V gene is TRBV12-3 or TRBV12-4, the J gene TRBJ1-6; 10 bases fit TRBD1. This CDR3 comprises 14 residues. Trimming at V came to 8 bases and at J to 8 bases, leaving 6 bases not matched to a gene.

This clonotype has more than one count but fewer than ten. The chain joins TRBV10-2 to TRBJ1-1; D perhaps matches TRBD1 (5 bases). Germline values: CDR1 WSHSY, CDR2 SAAADI. V was trimmed by 2 bases and J by 5 bases, leaving 12 bases between them. The CDR3 is 14 amino acids. In nucleotides, the CDR3 is TGCGCCAGCAGTGAGGTATTGAGGGGAACTGAAGCTTTCTTT. Amino acids: CASSEVLRGTEAFF.

Concerning this clonotype itself: A clone one base away is much larger, so this may be a read error. This chain joins TRBV12-3 or TRBV12-4 and TRBJ1-4; D is possibly TRBD1 (5 bases). CDR3 length equals 13 residues. The CDR3 DNA is TGTGCCAGCAGTTTATGGGGCACGGAAAACCTGTTTTTT. It translates to CASSLWGTENLFF.

Only a few counts were recorded for this clonotype. The chain recombines TRBV5-6 with TRBJ1-1; TRBD1 matches at 7 bases. Trimming cost V 0 bases and J 0 bases; bases outside gene matches: 2. The CDR3 is 15 residues long. The germline CDR1 and CDR2 sequences are SGHDT and YYEEEE. CDR3 in DNA: TGTGCCAGCAGCTTGGTGGACAGGCTGAACACTGAAGCTTTCTTT. Its translation: CASSLVDRLNTEAFF.

This rearrangement joins TRBV3-1 to TRBJ2-5; D is perhaps TRBD2 (7 bases). Germline V gives CDR1 LGHDT, CDR2 YNNKEL (reference sequence). V was pared by 0 bases and J by 5 bases, with 16 bases between. This CDR3 is 16 amino acids long. CDR3 residues: CASSQDYVAGAETQYF. The CDR3 coding sequence is TGTGCCAGCAGCCAAGATTATGTTGCGGGGGCGGAGACCCAGTACTTC.

This clonotype showed up just a few times. The chain uses TRBV7-9 and TRBJ2-3; 10 nucleotides match TRBD2. V was pared by 4 bases and J by 0 bases, with 10 bases of the junction left unmatched. Germline V lookup: CDR1 SEHNR, CDR2 FQNEAQ (reference sequence). This CDR3 is built from 18 residues. CDR3 region: CASSSSGTSAQSTDTQYF. The CDR3 DNA reads as TGTGCCAGCAGCTCATCCGGGACTAGCGCCCAAAGCACAGATACGCAGTATTTT.

The chain combines TRBV30 with TRBJ1-1; D is ambiguous. V lost 5 bases, J lost 1 base, and 11 bases lay in between. The CDR3 has 13 amino acids. Germline assignment: CDR1 GTSNPN and CDR2 SVGIG (reference sequence). CDR3 nucleotide sequence: TGTGCCTGGGGCTCCTTGCAGAACACTGAAGCTTTCTTT. It specifies CAWGSLQNTEAFF.

This clonotype was seen many times. The V call is TRBV7-2, the J call TRBJ2-5; 10 nucleotides match TRBD1. In germline, CDR1 is SGHTA, CDR2 FQGNSA. The CDR3 is 15 residues long. J lost 4 bases, V lost 3 bases, and 5 bases had no gene match. The CDR3 DNA reads as TGTGCCAGCAGCTTCGGGACAGGGGCAGGAGAGACCCAGTACTTC. Translation gives CASSFGTGAGETQYF.

This clonotype came up a few times. The chain recombines TRBV4-1 with TRBJ1-5, with 8 bases identical to TRBD1. V was pared by 3 bases and J by 6 bases, with 7 bases of the junction left unmatched. Germline assignment: CDR1 MGHRA and CDR2 YSYEKL. The CDR3 covers 15 residues. The CDR3 region is CASSQVQGGGQPQHF. In DNA, the CDR3 is TGCGCCAGCAGCCAGGTACAGGGGGGCGGTCAGCCCCAGCATTTT.

This clonotype was found many times. The CDR3, as DNA: TGTGCCAGCAGTTTGACTAGCTTGGGGAGCATTCAGTACTTC. Residues: CASSLTSLGSIQYF. This chain connects TRBV28 to TRBJ2-4; TRBD2 aligns across 7 bases. With 3 bases clipped from V and 9 bases from J, the junction kept 8 bases outside the gene matches. The CDR3 is 14 residues long. Germline V gene sequence: CDR1 MDHEN, CDR2 SYDVKM. The full variable domain, its missing parts supplied by reference TRBV28 and TRBJ2-4, is DVKVTQSSRYLVKRTGEKVFLECVQDMDHENMFWYRQDPGLGLRLIYFSYDVKMKEKGDIPEGYSVSREKKERFSLILESASTNQTSMYLCASSLTSLGSIQYFGAGTRLSVL.

This clonotype was found a few times. The gene calls are TRBV27 and TRBJ2-3; D gene uncertain. Trimming shortened V by 4 bases and J by 1 base, and 18 bases separated the two germline ends. This CDR3 has 17 amino acids. Per the germline V gene, CDR1 is MNHEY and CDR2 is SMNVEV (reference sequence). CDR3 sequence reads: CASSSLAPAGGTDTQYF. The CDR3 region has the DNA TGTGCCAGCAGTTCCCTGGCTCCTGCTGGGGGCACAGATACGCAGTATTTT.

This clonotype was detected many times. The chain has TRBV28 and TRBJ2-7, with TRBD1 matching over 7 bases. The CDR3 extends over 15 amino acids. Germline trimming cut 6 bases from V and 3 bases from J; bases unmatched to any gene: 11. Germline V CDR1 and CDR2: MDHEN, SYDVKM. CDR3 loop: CASRSNRQGVYEQYF. The DNA of the CDR3 is TGTGCCAGCAGGTCGAACAGACAGGGAGTCTACGAGCAGTACTTC.

The chain employs TRBV19 and TRBJ1-2; D remains ambiguous. CDR3 length: 14 residues. CDR1 LNHDA and CDR2 SQIVND come from the germline V gene (reference sequence). V lost 3 bases to trimming and J lost 8 bases, with 16 bases between them. CDR3 nucleotide sequence: TGTGCCAGTAGTATGTCGAGAATCGGCGCGGGCTACACCTTC. Amino acid sequence: CASSMSRIGAGYTF.

This clonotype showed up just a few times. This chain links TRBV20-1 with TRBJ2-3, with TRBD2 matching 14 bases. CDR1 and CDR2 from the germline V gene are DFQATT and SNEGSKA (reference sequence). V shed 4 bases and J 4 bases; nucleotides not matched to a gene: 7. The CDR3 loop spans 16 amino acids. The CDR3 loop is CSAKGLAGESPDTQYF. In nucleotides, the CDR3 is TGCAGTGCTAAGGGACTAGCGGGAGAGTCACCAGATACGCAGTATTTT.

This clonotype came up many times. The chain is built from TRBV3-1 and TRBJ2-7; D may match TRBD1 or TRBD2 (5 bases each). Germline lookup yields CDR1 LGHDT and CDR2 YNNKEL (reference sequence). The CDR3 sequence is 15 residues long. Trimming shortened V by 0 bases and J by 3 bases, and 12 bases separated the two germline ends. CDR3 protein: CASSQEGTDFYEQYF. For the CDR3, the DNA is TGTGCCAGCAGCCAAGAAGGGACGGACTTCTACGAGCAGTACTTC.

This clonotype was recorded many times. The V and J genes are TRBV7-2 and TRBJ2-7; 7 bases are shared with TRBD2. CDR3 size: 13 residues. V lost 3 bases and J lost 5; bases outside the gene matches: 4. Germline lookup yields CDR1 SGHTA and CDR2 FQGNSA. CDR3 coding DNA: TGTGCCAGCAGCTTGCCAGGGAGGGACGAGCAGTACTTC. This codes for CASSLPGRDEQYF.

The chain couples TRBV19 to TRBJ1-1; D gene uncertain. This CDR3 is built from 13 residues. Germline assignment: CDR1 LNHDA and CDR2 SQIVND (reference sequence). Trimming removed 8 bases at V and 0 bases at J, with 10 bases between. The CDR3 nucleotides read TGTGCCAGTCAGGACGGGATGAACACTGAAGCTTTCTTT. It translates to CASQDGMNTEAFF.